Each of the 25 T cell receptor beta chains below was sequenced from the same sample in a study of shared clonotypes between healthy human individuals. The assay was immunoSEQ multiplex PCR, and TCRdb's table has in-frame clones only and misses some. The sample consists of roughly 2,500,000 clones, 80% to 95% of them appearing once. Sequencing was carried out using naive CD4+ T cells from PBMCs. Subset described: CD45RA+ positively selected. These receptors were obtained from a man between 18 and 29 years old in good health. Some clones in this sample may be carry-over from other donors' samples.

The chain combines TRBV5-4 with TRBJ2-1, with 11 bases fitting TRBD2. This CDR3 region has 17 residues. Germline values: CDR1 SGHNT, CDR2 YYREEE (reference sequence). V trimming: 2 bases; J trimming: 7 bases; junction bases outside the gene matches: 11. CDR3 loop: CASSFHPTSGRWNEQFF. In DNA form, the CDR3 reads TGTGCCAGCAGCTTCCACCCCACTAGCGGGAGATGGAATGAGCAGTTCTTC.

Here the CDR3 reads CASSTTTSGRQETQYF. CDR3 DNA: TGTGCCAGTAGTACAACCACTAGCGGACGCCAAGAGACCCAGTACTTC. This chain links TRBV19 with TRBJ2-5, with 8 bases fitting TRBD2. CDR1 LNHDA and CDR2 SQIVND come from the germline V gene (reference sequence). The V segment lost 4 bases and the J segment 1 base; nucleotides outside the gene matches: 8. The CDR3 has 16 amino acids.

The chain couples TRBV5-4 to TRBJ2-7, with a tentative D call TRBD2 (6 bases). From germline, CDR1 is SGHNT and CDR2 YYREEE (reference sequence). V gave up 0 bases and J gave up 3 bases, with 7 bases separating them. The length of the CDR3 is 13 residues. The CDR3 loop is CASSLGLVYEQYF. The CDR3 region has the DNA TGTGCCAGCAGCTTGGGACTAGTCTACGAGCAGTACTTC.

The chain recombines TRBV30 with TRBJ2-7; D gene unclear. Germline loops: CDR1 GTSNPN, CDR2 SVGIG (reference sequence). Trimming took off 2 bases at V and 6 bases at J, with 14 bases between the two ends. The CDR3 runs to 13 residues. The CDR3 DNA sequence: TGTGCCTGGAGTACGTCAACCCTACGCGAGCAGTACTTC. This codes for CAWSTSTLREQYF.

CDR3 amino acids: CASSPYRRGSEKLFF. The CDR3 DNA follows: TGTGCCAGCAGTCCGTATCGCCGGGGAAGTGAAAAACTGTTTTTT. The gene calls are TRBV28 and TRBJ1-4; D is unclear. The V gene's germline CDR1 is MDHEN and CDR2 SYDVKM. Trimming took off 5 bases at V and 7 bases at J, with 17 bases between the two ends. This CDR3 comprises 15 residues.

This chain links TRBV5-4 with TRBJ2-7; 13 bases align to TRBD2. With 3 bases clipped from V and 2 bases from J, the junction kept 14 bases outside the gene matches. This CDR3 contains 19 residues. CDR1 and CDR2 from the germline V gene are SGHNT and YYREEE (reference sequence). CDR3 amino acids: CASSSRLGGLAGSTYEQYF. DNA for the CDR3: TGTGCCAGCAGCTCCCGATTAGGGGGACTAGCGGGATCTACCTACGAGCAGTACTTC.

The rearrangement joins TRBV2 to TRBJ1-1; perhaps TRBD1 as D (6 bases). CDR1 is SNHLY and CDR2 is FYNNEI in the germline V gene. The CDR3 is made up of 14 amino acids. V was cut by 6 bases and J by 3 bases, with 14 bases left in between. The CDR3 is CASSIQGPDTEAFF. In nucleotides, the CDR3 is TGTGCCAGCAGCATCCAGGGGCCGGACACTGAAGCTTTCTTT.

The chain is built from TRBV28 and TRBJ2-5; 11 bases match TRBD1. The CDR3 length is 14 residues. CDR1 is MDHEN, CDR2 SYDVKM, per germline. J gave up 4 bases and V 5 bases, and 3 bases lay outside the gene matches. The CDR3 sequence is CASSPGTGGETQYF. DNA of the CDR3: TGTGCCAGCAGTCCCGGGACAGGGGGAGAGACCCAGTACTTC.

The rearrangement uses TRBV19 and TRBJ1-4; D remains ambiguous. The CDR3 covers 16 residues. Germline CDR1 and CDR2: LNHDA and SQIVND (reference sequence). Trimming took off 4 bases at V and 0 bases at J, with 12 bases between the two ends. This CDR3 reads CASSSPGSATNEKLFF. The DNA for the CDR3 is TGTGCCAGTAGTAGCCCCGGGTCAGCAACTAATGAAAAACTGTTTTTT.

The rearrangement uses TRBV7-2 and TRBJ2-7, with unresolved D. Germline-derived CDR1 and CDR2 are SGHTA and FQGNSA. This CDR3 comprises 16 residues. The V end was cut by 1 base, the J end by 0 bases, with 13 bases between. The CDR3 region has the DNA TGTGCCAGCAGCTTAGGAAGGGCCTCAACCTCCTACGAGCAGTACTTC. This encodes CASSLGRASTSYEQYF.

V and J are TRBV4-2 and TRBJ2-3; 8 bases match TRBD1. Trimming cost V 5 bases and J 4 bases; bases outside gene matches: 8. CDR1 is LGHNA and CDR2 is YNFKEQ in the germline V gene. This CDR3 is built from 15 residues. CDR3 bases: TGTGCCAGCAGCACTCAGGGGGCTGGAGCAGATACGCAGTATTTT. It is translated as CASSTQGAGADTQYF.

This clone has only one observation. The chain joins TRBV5-4 to TRBJ2-3, with 7 nucleotides matching TRBD2. The V and J ends lost 4 bases and 4 bases, in that order; junction bases with no gene match: 9. Germline CDR1 reads SGHNT; CDR2 reads YYREEE (reference sequence). The CDR3 runs 15 residues. In DNA, the CDR3 is TGTGCCAGCAGCAACCTCTTGACTAGCCCAGATACGCAGTATTTT. It codes for CASSNLLTSPDTQYF.

The J gene is TRBJ2-1, the V gene TRBV5-4, with 8 bases that match TRBD1. Trimming removed 3 bases from V and 9 bases from J; junction bases left unmatched: 5. The CDR3 totals 13 residues. The germline gives CDR1 SGHNT, CDR2 YYREEE (reference sequence). CDR3 sequence reads: CASSSDRDGEQFF. CDR3 nucleotides: TGTGCCAGCAGCTCGGACAGGGATGGTGAGCAGTTCTTC. The complete variable domain, with remaining parts taken from reference TRBV5-4 and TRBJ2-1, reads ETGVTQSPTHLIKTRGQQVTLRCSSQSGHNTVSWYQQALGQGPQFIFQYYREEENGRGNFPPRFSGLQFPNYSSELNVNALELDDSALYLCASSSDRDGEQFFGPGTRLTVL.

About this clone itself: Other DNA sequences from this sample encode an identical CDR3 as well. The CDR3 bases are TGTGCCAGCAGTTACTCGGGGACTAGCAGAGAGACCCAGTACTTC. Its protein product is CASSYSGTSRETQYF. The rearrangement uses TRBV6-5 and TRBJ2-5, with 9 bases that match TRBD2. The CDR3 loop spans 15 amino acids. J gave up 4 bases and V 0 bases, and 3 bases lay outside the gene matches. In germline, CDR1 is MNHEY, CDR2 SVGAGI.

V and J are TRBV7-8 and TRBJ2-7, with D perhaps matching TRBD2 (6 bases). The CDR3 totals 12 residues. Germline assignment: CDR1 SGHVS and CDR2 FQNEAQ. Trimming stripped 6 bases from V and 2 bases from J, with 8 bases between. Here the CDR3 reads CASRGGTYEQYF. The CDR3, as DNA: TGTGCCAGCAGGGGGGGAACCTACGAGCAGTACTTC.

The CDR3 bases are TGTGCCAGCAGCTATAACCGCTACTATGGCTACACCTTC. Amino acids: CASSYNRYYGYTF. The J gene is TRBJ1-2, the V gene TRBV11-2; D not resolved. Germline V lookup: CDR1 SGHAT, CDR2 FQNNGV. Deletions cut 4 bases from V and 3 bases from J, with 9 bases between. CDR3 length equals 13 residues.

The V gene is TRBV2, the J gene TRBJ2-5; D gene ambiguous. With 9 bases removed from V and 4 bases from J, the gap between germline ends came to 15 bases. Per the germline V gene, CDR1 is SNHLY and CDR2 is FYNNEI. The CDR3 is 13 amino acids. CDR3 sequence reads: CARGRRWGETQYF. CDR3 nucleotides: TGTGCCAGAGGAAGACGGTGGGGAGAGACCCAGTACTTC.

V usage is TRBV15 and J usage is TRBJ1-2; TRBD1 might be the D (6 bases). There are 15 residues in the CDR3. Germline CDR1 is LNHNV and CDR2 is YYDKDF (reference sequence). V lost 3 bases to trimming and J lost 4 bases, with 15 bases between them. CDR3 DNA sequence: TGTGCCACCAGCAGGCCCCGAGGGGGAGCCTATGGCTACACCTTC. This gives the protein CATSRPRGGAYGYTF. Looking up the rest from reference TRBV15 and TRBJ1-2 gives the full variable domain: DAMVIQNPRYQVTQFGKPVTLSCSQTLNHNVMYWYQQKSSQAPKLLFHYYDKDFNNEADTPDNFQSRRPNTSFCFLDIRSPGLGDTAMYLCATSRPRGGAYGYTFGSGTRLTVV.

This chain uses TRBV11-2 with TRBJ2-5; D unclear. Germline CDR1 and CDR2: SGHAT and FQNNGV. The CDR3 spans 14 residues. Between the trimmed V and J ends, which lost 6 bases and 7 bases, there was a span of 18 bases. CDR3 DNA sequence: TGTGCCAGCAGTTCGCTAAGGTCCCGGGTGACCCAGTACTTC. This sequence encodes CASSSLRSRVTQYF.

This chain connects TRBV2 to TRBJ1-2; TRBD1 matches 10 bases. Germline V gene sequence: CDR1 SNHLY, CDR2 FYNNEI. The CDR3 extends over 15 amino acids. The ends lost 0 bases at V and 6 bases at J; junction bases unmatched: 4. This chain's CDR3 is CASSEARDRGDGYTF. The CDR3 region has the DNA TGTGCCAGCAGTGAAGCGCGGGACAGGGGAGATGGCTACACCTTC.

This sequence joins TRBV18 and TRBJ2-1, with D possibly TRBD2 on 6 matching bases. V was clipped by 3 bases and J by 6 bases, with 12 bases between them. CDR3 length: 14 amino acids. CDR1 is KGHSH, CDR2 LQKENI, per germline. CDR3 nucleotide sequence: TGTGCCAGCTCACCCCCAGCGGGCGCCAATGAGCAGTTCTTC. Protein product: CASSPPAGANEQFF.

The V and J genes are TRBV2 and TRBJ2-1; TRBD2 matches at 14 bases. The V segment lost 7 bases and the J segment 9 bases; nucleotides outside the gene matches: 5. Germline CDR1 is SNHLY and CDR2 is FYNNEI. The CDR3 length is 14 residues. CDR3 nucleotides: TGTGCCAGCACGGGACTAGCGGGAGACCTTGAGCAGTTCTTC. Encoded protein: CASTGLAGDLEQFF.

V gene TRBV27 combines with J gene TRBJ2-7; the match to TRBD1 covers 8 bases. The V and J ends lost 6 bases and 5 bases, in that order; junction bases with no gene match: 9. There are 14 residues in the CDR3. Germline V gives CDR1 MNHEY, CDR2 SMNVEV (reference sequence). The chain's CDR3 is CASSRTGGGHEQYF. CDR3 sequence (DNA): TGTGCCAGCAGCCGAACAGGGGGAGGTCACGAGCAGTACTTC.

The gene calls are TRBV6-4 and TRBJ1-3, with TRBD1 identical over 10 bases. V was pared by 5 bases and J by 5 bases, with 3 bases of the junction left unmatched. The germline V gene has CDR1 MRHNA and CDR2 SNTAGT. The CDR3 extends over 14 amino acids. CDR3 sequence (DNA): TGTGCCAGCAGTCATGACAGGGGGCGAAACACCATATATTTT. This sequence encodes CASSHDRGRNTIYF.

The CDR3 here is CASSRTDGYNEQFF. The CDR3 DNA reads TGCGCCAGCAGCAGAACGGACGGCTACAATGAGCAGTTCTTC. This chain uses TRBV5-1 with TRBJ2-1; D is undetermined. Germline CDR1 and CDR2: SGHRS and YFSETQ. The CDR3 contains 14 residues. V lost 4 bases to trimming and J lost 3 bases, with 11 bases between them.